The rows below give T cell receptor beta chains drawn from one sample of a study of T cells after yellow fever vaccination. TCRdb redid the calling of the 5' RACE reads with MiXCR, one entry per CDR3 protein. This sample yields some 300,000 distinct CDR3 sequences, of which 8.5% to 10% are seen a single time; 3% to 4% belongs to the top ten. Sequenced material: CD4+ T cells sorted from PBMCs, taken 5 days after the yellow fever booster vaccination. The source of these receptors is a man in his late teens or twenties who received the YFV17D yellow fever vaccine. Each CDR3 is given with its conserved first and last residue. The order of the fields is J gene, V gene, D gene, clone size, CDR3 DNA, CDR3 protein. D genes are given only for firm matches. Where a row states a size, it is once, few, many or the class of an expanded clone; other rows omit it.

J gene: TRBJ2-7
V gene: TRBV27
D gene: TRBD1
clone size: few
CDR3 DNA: TGTGCCAGCAGCACCCGGGACAGGGGTTCCTACGAGCAGTACTTC
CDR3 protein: CASSTRDRGSYEQYF

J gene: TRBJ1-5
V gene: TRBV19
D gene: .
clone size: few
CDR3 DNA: TGTGCCAGTAGTATAGAACGGCGGCCCCAGCATTTT
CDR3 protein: CASSIERRPQHF

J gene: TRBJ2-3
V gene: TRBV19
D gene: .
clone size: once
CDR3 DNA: TGTGCCAGTAGCCCCGCGGTGTGGGTACGAGATACGCAGTATTTT
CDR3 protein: CASSPAVWVRDTQYF

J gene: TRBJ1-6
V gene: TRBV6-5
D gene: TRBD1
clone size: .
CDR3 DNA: TGTGCCAGCAGTTACGAGGGGGCGCGATTGGATTCACCCCTCCACTTT
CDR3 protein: CASSYEGARLDSPLHF

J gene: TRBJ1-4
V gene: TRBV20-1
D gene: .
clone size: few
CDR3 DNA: TGCAGTGCTAGAGGGCTGGATAATGAAAAACTGTTTTTT
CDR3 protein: CSARGLDNEKLFF

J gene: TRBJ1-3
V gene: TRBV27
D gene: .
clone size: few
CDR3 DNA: TGTGCCAGCAGTTTAAGAGACGGAGGAAACACCATATATTTT
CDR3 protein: CASSLRDGGNTIYF

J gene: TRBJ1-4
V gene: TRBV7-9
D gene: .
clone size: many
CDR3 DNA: TGTGCCAGCAGGGCAGGGGACGGTCCAACTAATGAAAAACTGTTTTTT
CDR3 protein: CASRAGDGPTNEKLFF

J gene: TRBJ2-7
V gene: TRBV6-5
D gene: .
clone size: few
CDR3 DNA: TGTGCCAGCAGTTACTCGGGCAGCTACGAGCAGTACTTC
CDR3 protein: CASSYSGSYEQYF

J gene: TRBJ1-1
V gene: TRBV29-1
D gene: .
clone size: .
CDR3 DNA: TGCAGCGGGAGCGGACAGTTGAACACTGAAGCTTTCTTT
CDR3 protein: CSGSGQLNTEAFF

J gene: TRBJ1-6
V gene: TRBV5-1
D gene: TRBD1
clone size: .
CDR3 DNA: TGCGCCAGCAGCCTTGCCTCAGGGGGCAACAATTCACCCCTCCACTTT
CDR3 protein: CASSLASGGNNSPLHF

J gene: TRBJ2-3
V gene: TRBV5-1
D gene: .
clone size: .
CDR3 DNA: TGCGCCAGCAGCTTGGAAGGCAGGATGGGTGTGGATACGCAGTATTTT
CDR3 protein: CASSLEGRMGVDTQYF

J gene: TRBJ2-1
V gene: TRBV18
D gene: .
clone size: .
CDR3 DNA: TGTGCCAGCTCACCCGAACGGCTTCAGTTCTTC
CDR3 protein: CASSPERLQFF

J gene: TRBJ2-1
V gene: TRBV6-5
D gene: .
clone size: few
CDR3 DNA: TGTGCCAGCAGTTATCAGGGCACCTACAATGAGCAGTTCTTC
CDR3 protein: CASSYQGTYNEQFF

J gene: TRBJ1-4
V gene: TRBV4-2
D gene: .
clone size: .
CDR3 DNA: TGTGCCAGCAGCCAAGATTTCGCTAATGAAAAACTGTTTTTT
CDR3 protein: CASSQDFANEKLFF

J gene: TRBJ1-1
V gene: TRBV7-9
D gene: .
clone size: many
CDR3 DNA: TGTGCCAGCAGTACAAAAAGCGACATCGAGAGAGAAGCTTTCTTT
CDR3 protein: CASSTKSDIEREAFF

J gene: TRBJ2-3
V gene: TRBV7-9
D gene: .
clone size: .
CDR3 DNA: TGTGCCAGCAGCTTAGTCACTTACACAGATACGCAGTATTTT
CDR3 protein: CASSLVTYTDTQYF

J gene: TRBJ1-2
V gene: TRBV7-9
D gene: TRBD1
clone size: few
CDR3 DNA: TGTGCCAGCAGCTTACGGGACAGCTATGGCTACACCTTC
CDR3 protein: CASSLRDSYGYTF

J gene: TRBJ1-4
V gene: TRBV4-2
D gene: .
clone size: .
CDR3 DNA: TGTGCCAGCAGCCAAGATTTGGCGACGCTCGGTGAAAAACTGTTTTTT
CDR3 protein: CASSQDLATLGEKLFF

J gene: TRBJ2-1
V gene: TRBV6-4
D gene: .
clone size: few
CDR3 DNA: TGTGCCAGCAGCATACTAGCATCGGGATCTGAGCAGTTCTTC
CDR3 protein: CASSILASGSEQFF

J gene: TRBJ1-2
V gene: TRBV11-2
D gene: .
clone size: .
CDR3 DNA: TGTGCCAGCAGCCCCGACAGGCAGGGTGGCTACACCTTC
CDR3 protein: CASSPDRQGGYTF

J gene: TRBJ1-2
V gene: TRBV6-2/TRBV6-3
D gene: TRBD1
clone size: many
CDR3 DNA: TGTGCCAGCAGTTCCCGGACAGGGAGTGGCTATGGCTACACCTTC
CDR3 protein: CASSSRTGSGYGYTF

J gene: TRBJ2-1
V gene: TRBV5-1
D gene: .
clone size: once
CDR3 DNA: TGCGCCAGCAGCCCCAGGGCCGGGTACAATGAGCAGTTCTTC
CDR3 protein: CASSPRAGYNEQFF

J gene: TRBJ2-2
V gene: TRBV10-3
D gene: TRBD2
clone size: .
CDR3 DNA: TGTGCCATCAGCCGAGGGACTAGCGGGGGATTTGACGGGGAGCTGTTTTTT
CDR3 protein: CAISRGTSGGFDGELFF

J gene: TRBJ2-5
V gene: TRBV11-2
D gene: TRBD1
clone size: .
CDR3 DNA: TGTGCCAGTACCGGACAGGCCTGGCAGGGGGCCCAGTACTTC
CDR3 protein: CASTGQAWQGAQYF

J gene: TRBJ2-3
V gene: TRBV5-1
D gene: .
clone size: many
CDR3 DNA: TGCGCCAGCAGCTCCACCTTCGGGAGCACAGATACGCAGTATTTT
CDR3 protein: CASSSTFGSTDTQYF

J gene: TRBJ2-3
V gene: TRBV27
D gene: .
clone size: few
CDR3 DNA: TGTGCCAGCAGTCGCCTGACGGGCCCGAGCACAGATACGCAGTATTTT
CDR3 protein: CASSRLTGPSTDTQYF

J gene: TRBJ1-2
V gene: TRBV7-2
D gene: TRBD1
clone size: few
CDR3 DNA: TGTGCCAGCAGCCGCTGGACAGGGCATGGCTACACCTTC
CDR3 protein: CASSRWTGHGYTF

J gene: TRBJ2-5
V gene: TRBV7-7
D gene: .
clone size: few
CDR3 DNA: TGTGCTAGCAGCTTCGGGGAGAGCCAAGAGACCCAGTACTTC
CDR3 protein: CASSFGESQETQYF

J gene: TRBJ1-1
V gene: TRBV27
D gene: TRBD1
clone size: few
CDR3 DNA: TGTGCCAGCAGTTTTTCAGCGGGACAGGGGTCGAACACTGAAGCTTTCTTT
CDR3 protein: CASSFSAGQGSNTEAFF